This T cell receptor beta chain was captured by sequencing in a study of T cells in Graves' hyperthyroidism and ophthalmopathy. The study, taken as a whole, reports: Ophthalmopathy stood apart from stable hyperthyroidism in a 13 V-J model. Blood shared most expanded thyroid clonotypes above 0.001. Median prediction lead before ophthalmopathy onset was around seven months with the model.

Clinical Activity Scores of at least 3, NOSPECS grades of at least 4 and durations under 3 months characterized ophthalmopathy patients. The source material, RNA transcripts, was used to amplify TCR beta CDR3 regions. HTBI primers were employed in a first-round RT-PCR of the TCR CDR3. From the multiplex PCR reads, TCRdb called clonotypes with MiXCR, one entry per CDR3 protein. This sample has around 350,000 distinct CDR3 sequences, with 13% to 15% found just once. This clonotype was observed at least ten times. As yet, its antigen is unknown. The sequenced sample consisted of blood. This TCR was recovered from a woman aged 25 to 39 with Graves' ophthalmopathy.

CDR3 protein: CAWTPGTFSGNTIYF. In DNA form, the CDR3 reads TGTGCCTGGACCCCAGGGACTTTCTCTGGAAACACCATATATTTT. The chain joins TRBV30 to TRBJ1-3; possibly TRBD1 for D (5 bases). Germline V lookup: CDR1 GTSNPN, CDR2 SVGIG (reference sequence). The ends were cut back, 4 bases at V and 0 bases at J, with 13 bases in the middle. The CDR3 is made up of 15 amino acids. The whole variable domain, remainder taken from reference TRBV30 and TRBJ1-3, is SQTIHQWPATLVQPVGSPLSLECTVEGTSNPNLYWYRQAAGRGLQLLFYSVGIGQISSEVPQNLSASRPQDRQFILSSKKLLLSDSGFYLCAWTPGTFSGNTIYFGEGSWLTVV.